One and the same sample provided the 12 T cell receptor beta chains below, sequenced in a study of somatic mutations in cytotoxic T cells in rheumatoid arthritis. Clones were read by immunoSEQ multiplex PCR, and TCRdb kept only the in-frame ones, dropping some. This table has 19,000 or so clones, about four fifths appearing once. The sample was CD8+ T cells sorted from blood. Receptors were obtained from a man between 18 and 35 years old with rheumatoid arthritis.

This chain uses TRBV28 with TRBJ1-1; the D gene is possibly TRBD1 (5 bases). Germline V CDR1 and CDR2: MDHEN, SYDVKM. The CDR3 sequence is 11 residues long. Trimming took 3 bases from V and 8 from J, leaving 7 bases between them. CDR3 in DNA: TGTGCCAGCAGTTTCTGGGGGGAAGCTTTCTTT. It yields the protein CASSFWGEAFF.

This clone showed up just a few times. The J gene is TRBJ1-2, the V gene TRBV6-1; 12 positions match TRBD1. The V gene end was trimmed by 0 bases and the J gene end by 7 bases; junction bases not matched to a gene: 6. Germline loops: CDR1 MNHNS, CDR2 SASEGT. The CDR3 contains 16 residues. For the CDR3, the DNA is TGTGCCAGCAGTGAAGCTACCGGGACAGGGGGCAGTGGCTACACCTTC. This translates into CASSEATGTGGSGYTF.

J is TRBJ1-4 and V is TRBV28; TRBD1 aligns across 9 bases. V was clipped by 6 bases and J by 3 bases; unmatched bases: 8. The CDR3 length is 16 residues. CDR1 is MDHEN and CDR2 is SYDVKM in the germline V gene. CDR3 nucleotide sequence: TGTGCCAGCAGGGGGACAGGGCGTCTACCTAATGAAAAACTGTTTTTT. This encodes CASRGTGRLPNEKLFF.

The genes are TRBV28 and TRBJ1-1, with 9 bases aligning to TRBD1. Trimming took 6 bases from V and 4 from J; bases not matched to a gene: 3. The germline CDR1 and CDR2 sequences are MDHEN and SYDVKM. The CDR3 is made up of 13 amino acids. CDR3 bases: TGTGCCAGCAGCTCGGACAGGGGCACTGAAGCTTTCTTT. Translating gives CASSSDRGTEAFF.

The sample holds a few counts of this clone. V and J are TRBV15 and TRBJ2-6; D possibly corresponds to TRBD1 (6 bases). The CDR3 spans 16 residues. V dropped 0 bases and J dropped 4 bases, with 10 bases sitting between them. Germline V gene data show CDR1 as LNHNV and CDR2 as YYDKDF (reference sequence). The CDR3 bases are TGTGCCACCAGCAGAGACGCAGGGACAGGGGCCAACGTCCTGACTTTC. Encoded protein: CATSRDAGTGANVLTF.

The chain combines TRBV28 with TRBJ2-5, with 9 bases fitting TRBD2. The ends lost 2 bases at V and 0 bases at J; junction bases unmatched: 13. CDR1 is MDHEN and CDR2 is SYDVKM in the germline V gene. This CDR3 has 19 amino acids. CDR3: CASSLVSGPSGEYQETQYF. The CDR3 DNA is TGTGCCAGCAGTTTAGTTTCAGGGCCTAGCGGGGAGTACCAAGAGACCCAGTACTTC.

The rearrangement uses TRBV27 and TRBJ1-2, with a weak D call TRBD1 (6 bases). CDR1 and CDR2 (germline): MNHEY, SMNVEV (reference sequence). The V and J ends lost 4 bases and 1 base respectively, with 13 bases between them. The CDR3 totals 15 residues. CDR3 in DNA: TGTGCCAGCAGTTACCGGGACAACCTTAACTATGGCTACACCTTC. This sequence encodes CASSYRDNLNYGYTF.

The rearrangement joins TRBV4-2 to TRBJ2-7; tentative D call: TRBD1 (5 bases). This CDR3 comprises 12 residues. Trimming took off 6 bases at V and 6 bases at J, with 12 bases between the two ends. Germline CDR1 LGHNA, CDR2 YNFKEQ. The CDR3 region is CASSPTGSEQYF. In nucleotides, the CDR3 is TGTGCCAGCAGTCCCACAGGTTCCGAGCAGTACTTC.

The chain employs TRBV19 and TRBJ1-5; D perhaps matches TRBD1 (6 bases). Per germline, CDR1 LNHDA and CDR2 SQIVND (reference sequence). The CDR3 sequence is 17 residues long. V was clipped by 5 bases and J by 0 bases, with 17 bases between them. The CDR3 DNA follows: TGTGCCAGTAGTCTCCCAGGGGTAGGGAATAGCAATCAGCCCCAGCATTTT. Translation gives CASSLPGVGNSNQPQHF.

The gene calls are TRBV6-5 and TRBJ1-2, with D perhaps TRBD1 (6 bases). This CDR3 has 15 amino acids. Trimming removed 6 bases from V and 2 bases from J, with 16 bases in between. Germline values: CDR1 MNHEY, CDR2 SVGAGI. For the CDR3, the DNA is TGTGCCAGCAGACCATTCCAGGGGACCAACTATGGCTACACCTTC. Its protein is CASRPFQGTNYGYTF.

V and J are TRBV7-9 and TRBJ2-7; 11 bases agree with TRBD2. Germline loops: CDR1 SEHNR, CDR2 FQNEAQ (reference sequence). The CDR3 consists of 15 residues. The V and J ends lost 5 bases and 0 bases, in that order; junction bases with no gene match: 3. The CDR3 nucleotides are TGTGCCAGCAGCCCGCTAGCGGGGGGCTCCTACGAGCAGTACTTC. This sequence encodes CASSPLAGGSYEQYF.

This chain joins TRBV4-1 and TRBJ2-1; 8 bases match TRBD1. Germline lookup yields CDR1 MGHRA and CDR2 YSYEKL. The ends lost 2 bases at V and 3 bases at J; junction bases unmatched: 3. The CDR3 is 15 amino acids. Written as DNA, the CDR3 is TGCGCCAGCAGCCAACCCGGGACAGGCTACAATGAGCAGTTCTTC. Translating gives CASSQPGTGYNEQFF.